This T cell receptor beta chain was recovered during a study of blood T cell repertoires in COVID-19 (dated by TCRdb to the early 2020s). General notes on the study: Samples from collaborators originated in the United States, Italy and Spain and spanned both the acute and convalescent phases of COVID-19. Sample metadata almost always included a de-identified subject ID, COVID-19 status, age in years and sex. The material from the prospective study consisted of cDNA or gDNA derived from T cells, B-cell-depleted T cells, or PBMCs. Subjects who had been exposed to COVID-19, were actively infected with it, or had recovered from it provided the deeply sampled blood TCRbeta repertoires that made up the dataset. Where HLA class I and class II types were available, the types were taken from metadata supplied by the sample provider, not from assay-based typing. A freely available public database, intended as a resource for researchers studying the immune response to SARS-CoV-2, is where the repertoires were released. The samples were drawn from the first 160 participants of the ongoing ImmuneRACE study and from more than 1,000 subjects provided by 6 global collaborators. General study outcomes and caveats: The amount of clinical and demographic metadata varied by source and participant and was provided uncurated.

TCRbeta CDR3 regions were amplified from genomic DNA by means of the immunoSEQ Assay, a bias-controlled multiplex PCR. The paper's data handling went like this. The number of nucleated cells in each sample was estimated from the amplification of reference gene primers within the assay. To quantify the absolute abundance of each unique TCRbeta CDR3 rearrangement, sequence reads were collapsed and filtered. For each sample, productive Simpson clonality was calculated as the square root of Simpson's diversity index across productive rearrangements. TCRdb took over this immuneACCESS table, retaining in-frame rearrangements with V and J assigned. Such tables are incomplete; in checked studies, under half of the missing clones stem from an unresolved V gene, and the remainder is unexplained. The D gene and trimming were derived from the DNA, and the V and J assignments and clone size from that table. This sample lists around 1,500 clones; 85% to 95% were detected once. Together, the top ten hold roughly 2% of the sample.

Each collaborating institution followed its own protocols to collect whole blood in K2EDTA tubes. Collaborator samples were shipped for TCRbeta analysis as frozen whole blood, isolated PBMCs, or DNA extracted from either sample type. This clone is a singleton in its sample. Its antigen is still unknown. One base away there is no much larger clone; base qualities are not given. The TCR comes from a human donor in a cohort sampled during active COVID-19. Sequencing was carried out using peripheral blood.

The nucleotides are TGTGCCAGCAGTTACCGGCGGGAGCCCTCCACAGATACGCAGTATTTT. Translated, it reads CASSYRREPSTDTQYF. In this chain, TRBV6-2 or TRBV6-3 is recombined with TRBJ2-3; the junction holds 7 bases that match TRBD2. The germline V gene yields MNHEY for CDR1 and SVGEGT for CDR2. Compared with germline, V lacks 2 bases and J lacks 2 bases; bases without a gene match: 7. The CDR3 numbers 16 residues from cysteine through phenylalanine. Solely the CDR3 DNA is kept, with 48 bases framed from the first base.